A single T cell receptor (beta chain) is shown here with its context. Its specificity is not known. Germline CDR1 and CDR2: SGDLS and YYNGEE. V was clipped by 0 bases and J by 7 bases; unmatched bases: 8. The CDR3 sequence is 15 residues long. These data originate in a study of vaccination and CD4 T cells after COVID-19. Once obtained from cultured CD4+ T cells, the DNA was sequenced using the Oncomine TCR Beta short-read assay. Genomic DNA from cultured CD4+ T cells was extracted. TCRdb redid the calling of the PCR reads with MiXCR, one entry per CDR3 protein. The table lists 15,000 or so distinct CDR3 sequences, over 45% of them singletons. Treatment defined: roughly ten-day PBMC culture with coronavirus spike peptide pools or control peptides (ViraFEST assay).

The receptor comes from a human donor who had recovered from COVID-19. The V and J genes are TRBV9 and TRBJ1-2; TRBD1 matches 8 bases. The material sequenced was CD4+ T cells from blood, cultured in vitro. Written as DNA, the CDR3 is TGTGCCAGCAGCGTAGCTGGCAGGGGGCAGATTGGCTACACCTTC. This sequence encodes CASSVAGRGQIGYTF.